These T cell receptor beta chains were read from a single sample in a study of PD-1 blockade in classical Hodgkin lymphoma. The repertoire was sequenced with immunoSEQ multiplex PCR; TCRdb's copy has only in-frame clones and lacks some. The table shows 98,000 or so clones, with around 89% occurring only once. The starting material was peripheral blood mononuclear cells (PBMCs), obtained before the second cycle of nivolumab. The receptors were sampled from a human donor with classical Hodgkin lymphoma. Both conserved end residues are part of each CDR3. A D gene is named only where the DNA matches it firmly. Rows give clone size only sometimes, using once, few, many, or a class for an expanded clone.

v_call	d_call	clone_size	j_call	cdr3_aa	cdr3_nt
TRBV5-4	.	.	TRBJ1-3	CASSLAGSISGNTIYF	TGTGCCAGCAGCTTGGCAGGGTCCATCTCTGGAAACACCATATATTTT
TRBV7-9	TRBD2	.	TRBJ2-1	CASSFKTSGLNNEQFF	TGTGCCAGCAGCTTTAAGACTAGCGGGCTTAACAATGAGCAGTTCTTC
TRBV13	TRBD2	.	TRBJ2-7	CASSSRDSGSSNEQYF	TGTGCCAGCAGCTCCAGGGATAGCGGGAGTTCCAACGAGCAGTACTTC
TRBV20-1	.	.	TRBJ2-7	CSAWFRREQYF	TGCAGTGCTTGGTTCCGGCGCGAGCAGTACTTC
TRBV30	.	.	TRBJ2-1	CASTQVNEQFF	TGTGCCTCAACCCAAGTAAATGAGCAGTTCTTC
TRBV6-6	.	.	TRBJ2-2	CASTHRDAGELFF	TGTGCCAGCACTCACAGGGATGCCGGGGAGCTGTTTTTT
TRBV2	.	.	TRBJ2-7	CASSGTGAGTPAPEQYF	TGTGCCAGCAGTGGGACGGGAGCCGGGACTCCCGCACCCGAGCAGTACTTC
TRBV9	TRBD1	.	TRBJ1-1	CASSLGTGGTTEAFF	TGTGCCAGCAGCCTAGGGACAGGGGGGACCACTGAAGCTTTCTTT
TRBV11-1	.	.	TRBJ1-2	CASSLGPEYGYTF	TGTGCCAGCAGCTTAGGACCGGAGTATGGCTACACCTTC
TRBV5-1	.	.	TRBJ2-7	CASSSTAPYEQYF	TGCGCCAGCAGCTCCACAGCACCCTACGAGCAGTACTTC
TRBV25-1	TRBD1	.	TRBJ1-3	CASSLTGGLGNTIYF	TGTGCCAGCAGTCTCACAGGGGGCCTGGGAAACACCATATATTTT
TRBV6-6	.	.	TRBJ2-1	CASSYTEYNEQFF	TGTGCCAGCAGTTACACGGAGTACAATGAGCAGTTCTTC
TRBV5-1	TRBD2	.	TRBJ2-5	CASSKLLAGETQYF	TGCGCCAGCAGTAAGCTATTAGCGGGAGAGACCCAGTACTTC
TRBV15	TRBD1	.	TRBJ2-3	CATSSRRGDTQYF	TGTGCCACCAGCAGCCGCAGGGGGGATACGCAGTATTTT
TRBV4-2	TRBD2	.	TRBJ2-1	CASSRDLAGDHEQFF	TGTGCCAGCAGCCGGGATTTAGCGGGAGATCATGAGCAGTTCTTC
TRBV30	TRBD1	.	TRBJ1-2	CAWSRQGNGYTF	TGTGCCTGGAGTCGACAGGGGAATGGCTACACCTTC
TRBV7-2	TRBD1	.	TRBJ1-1	CASSFDRGSTEAFF	TGTGCCAGCAGCTTTGACAGGGGGAGCACTGAAGCTTTCTTT
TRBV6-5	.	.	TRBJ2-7	CASSYIQSLHEQYF	TGTGCCAGCAGTTACATACAGTCCTTACACGAGCAGTACTTC
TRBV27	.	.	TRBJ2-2	CASRLGPNTGELFF	TGTGCCAGCAGACTCGGACCTAACACCGGGGAGCTGTTTTTT
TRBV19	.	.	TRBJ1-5	CASSMGWGFSNQPQHF	TGTGCCAGTAGTATGGGTTGGGGGTTCAGCAATCAGCCCCAGCATTTT
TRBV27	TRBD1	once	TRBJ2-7	CASSYQGQGDYEQYF	TGTGCCAGCAGTTACCAAGGACAGGGCGACTACGAGCAGTACTTC
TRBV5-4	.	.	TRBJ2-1	CASSWHENEQFF	TGTGCCAGCAGTTGGCATGAAAATGAGCAGTTCTTC
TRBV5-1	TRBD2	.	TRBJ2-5	CASSLWGGSQETQYF	TGCGCCAGCAGCTTGTGGGGCGGGAGCCAAGAGACCCAGTACTTC
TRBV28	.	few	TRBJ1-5	CASQAVGNQPQHF	TGTGCCAGCCAGGCGGTGGGCAATCAGCCCCAGCATTTT
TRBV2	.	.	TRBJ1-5	CASSEGVGGQHF	TGTGCCAGCTCCGAGGGGGTTGGCGGCCAGCATTTT
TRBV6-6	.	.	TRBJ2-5	CASSYSQGGQETQYF	TGTGCCAGCAGTTACTCGCAGGGAGGCCAAGAGACCCAGTACTTC
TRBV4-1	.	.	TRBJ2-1	CASSPPLAVYNEQFF	TGCGCCAGCAGCCCCCCCTTAGCGGTGTACAATGAGCAGTTCTTC
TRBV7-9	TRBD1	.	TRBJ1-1	CASTLGGGGLLYMNTEAFF	TGTGCCAGCACCCTAGGTGGAGGGGGCCTCCTATACATGAACACTGAAGCTTTCTTT
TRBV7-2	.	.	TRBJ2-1	CASSLGGGDYNEQFF	TGTGCCAGCAGCTTAGGAGGGGGGGACTACAATGAGCAGTTCTTC
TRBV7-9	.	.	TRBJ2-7	CASSQGQPGGDEQYF	TGTGCCAGCAGCCAAGGCCAACCAGGGGGGGACGAGCAGTACTTC
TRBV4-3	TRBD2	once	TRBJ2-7	CASSQAVSGTGEQYF	TGCGCCAGCAGCCAAGCAGTTAGCGGGACTGGCGAGCAGTACTTC